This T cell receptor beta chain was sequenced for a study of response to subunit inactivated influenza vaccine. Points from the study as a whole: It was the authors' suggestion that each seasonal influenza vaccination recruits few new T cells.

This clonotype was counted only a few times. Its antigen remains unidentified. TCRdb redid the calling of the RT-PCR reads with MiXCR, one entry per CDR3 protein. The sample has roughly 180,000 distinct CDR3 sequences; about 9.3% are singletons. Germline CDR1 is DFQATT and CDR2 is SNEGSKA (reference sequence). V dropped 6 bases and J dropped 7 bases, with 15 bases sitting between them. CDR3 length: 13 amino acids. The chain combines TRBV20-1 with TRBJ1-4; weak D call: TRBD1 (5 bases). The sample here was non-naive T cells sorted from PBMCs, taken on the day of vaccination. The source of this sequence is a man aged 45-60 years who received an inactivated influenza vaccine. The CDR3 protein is CSAFWGEGEKLFF. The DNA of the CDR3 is TGCAGTGCCTTCTGGGGGGAAGGTGAAAAACTGTTTTTT.